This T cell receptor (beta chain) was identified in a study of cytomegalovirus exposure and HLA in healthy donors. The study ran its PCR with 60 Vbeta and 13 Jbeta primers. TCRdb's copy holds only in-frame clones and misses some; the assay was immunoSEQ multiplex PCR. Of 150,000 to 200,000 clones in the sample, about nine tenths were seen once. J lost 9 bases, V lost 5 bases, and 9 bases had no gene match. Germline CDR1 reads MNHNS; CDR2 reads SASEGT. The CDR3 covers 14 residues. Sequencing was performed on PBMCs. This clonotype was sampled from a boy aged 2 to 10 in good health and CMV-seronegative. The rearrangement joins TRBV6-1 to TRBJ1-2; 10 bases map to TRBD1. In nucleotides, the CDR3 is TGTGCCAGCAGTTCCCCGGGACAGGGGATGAGCTACACCTTC. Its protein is CASSSPGQGMSYTF.